This T cell receptor (beta chain) is from a study of early T cells in non-severe SARS-CoV-2 infection. About the study: Sequencing input comprised bulk RNA from unsorted whole blood; chain pairing was not available. Whole-study results and caveats: A preference for anti-spike CD8 responses marked VDJdb matching, which missed private and CD4 specificities.

This clonotype was picked up a small number of times. Its target is not known. Researchers tagged individual cDNA molecules with unique molecular identifiers. TCRdb redid the calling of the 5' RACE reads with MiXCR, one entry per CDR3 protein. Among about 84,000 distinct CDR3 sequences listed, 9.5% to 13% were seen once. The TCR sequence derives from an adult who was a healthcare worker with PCR-confirmed SARS-CoV-2 infection or an uninfected control (not recorded which). Sequenced: whole blood.

CDR3 in DNA: TGTGCCAGCAGCTCAACAGACAGGGGGTATGCAGATACGCAGTATTTT. Its protein is CASSSTDRGYADTQYF. The chain carries TRBV7-3 and TRBJ2-3, with TRBD1 matching over 9 bases. CDR3 length equals 16 residues. V shed 4 bases, J shed 4 bases, and the junction held 9 bases outside the gene matches. The germline CDR1 and CDR2 sequences are SGHTA and FQGTGA.